The 3 T cell receptor beta chains given below trace back to one sample, sequenced in a study of hypomethylating agent response in myelodysplastic syndrome. Assay used: immunoSEQ multiplex PCR; TCRdb lists only in-frame clones, some missing. The data hold roughly 3,500 clones, with about four fifths observed a single time. The source material was bone marrow, sampled before or after starting hypomethylating agent treatment for myelodysplastic syndrome (not recorded which). The receptors stem from a human donor with myelodysplastic syndrome.

The gene calls are TRBV28 and TRBJ2-7; a possible D gene is TRBD1 (6 bases). The CDR3 runs 14 residues. V lost 8 bases to trimming and J lost 2 bases, with 16 bases between them. Germline V lookup: CDR1 MDHEN, CDR2 SYDVKM. The DNA for the CDR3 is TGTGCCAGCGAGACAGGTAAAGGGACCTACGAGCAGTACTTC. This codes for CASETGKGTYEQYF.

In regard to this clone: The same CDR3 arises from other DNA sequences in this sample as well. This chain uses TRBV30 with TRBJ1-1, with D tentatively TRBD1 (5 bases). V gave up 4 bases and J gave up 5 bases, with 8 bases separating them. The CDR3 spans 11 residues. CDR1 is GTSNPN, CDR2 SVGIG, per germline (reference sequence). The CDR3 bases are TGTGCCTGGACAGGGTATACTGAAGCTTTCTTT. As protein: CAWTGYTEAFF.

The chain joins TRBV18 to TRBJ2-1; 7 bases align to TRBD1. With V trimmed by 1 base and J by 5 bases, 2 bases remained unmatched. The CDR3 has 14 residues. The germline gives CDR1 KGHSH, CDR2 LQKENI. This CDR3 reads CASSPLQGDNEQFF. The CDR3 nucleotides are TGTGCCAGCTCACCACTTCAGGGGGACAATGAGCAGTTCTTC.